This passage covers 15 T cell receptor beta chains from one sample sequenced in a study of tumor-infiltrating lymphocytes in primary liver carcinoma. Constant-region priming of roughly 0.45 ug total RNA yielded TCR beta cDNA. It was through three nested multiplex PCR rounds of slightly modified ARM-PCR that TCR beta libraries arose. Researchers ran the first two PCR rounds for 9 to 10 cycles each with TRBV1-TRBV30 forward primers and a C-beta reverse primer. TCRdb re-derived calls from the multiplex PCR reads in MiXCR, one entry per CDR3 protein. This repertoire shows 300,000 to 350,000 distinct CDR3 sequences, 65% found once; its top ten account for 5.5% to 8%. Unsorted whole blood supplied the RNA, and germline DNA was extracted too. Sequenced material: peripheral blood. The receptors were sampled from a man aged 35 to 55 with primary liver carcinoma and hepatitis B virus infection.

For this clonotype: It may be a read error: a sequence one base away is much more abundant. The chain's CDR3 is CASRARTSGSGELFF. The DNA of the CDR3 is TGTGCCAGCAGGGCCAGGACTAGCGGGAGCGGGGAGCTGTTTTTT. The rearrangement links TRBV6-1 to TRBJ2-2, with 13 bases fitting TRBD2. Germline CDR1 and CDR2: MNHNS and SASEGT. The V and J ends lost 6 bases and 7 bases, in that order; junction bases with no gene match: 5. The CDR3 runs to 15 residues.

The genes are TRBV5-5 and TRBJ1-5; D gene unclear. Germline CDR1 and CDR2: SGHKS and YYEKEE (reference sequence). This CDR3 is built from 15 residues. V lost 0 bases to trimming and J lost 3 bases, with 10 bases between them. In DNA form, the CDR3 reads TGTGCCAGCAGCTTGGCCTGGGGTTACAATCAGCCCCAGCATTTT. Protein product: CASSLAWGYNQPQHF. Filled out from reference TRBV5-5 and TRBJ1-5, the complete variable domain reads DAGVTQSPTHLIKTRGQQVTLRCSPISGHKSVSWYQQVLGQGPQFIFQYYEKEERGRGNFPDRFSARQFPNYSSELNVNALLLGDSALYLCASSLAWGYNQPQHFGDGTRLSIL.

As regards this clonotype: This may be a read error, as it is one base from a much larger clone. The CDR3 reads CASISLAGGPGEQFF. The CDR3 coding sequence is TGTGCCAGCATTTCACTAGCGGGAGGGCCTGGTGAGCAGTTCTTC. The chain combines TRBV6-1 with TRBJ2-1, with 13 bases matching TRBD2. J was trimmed by 9 bases and V by 7 bases; bases with no gene match: 9. Germline V gives CDR1 MNHNS, CDR2 SASEGT. This CDR3 is built from 15 residues.

This clonotype has a single count. The junction differs from germline at one of its ends, possibly a read error. V gene TRBV6-5 combines with J gene TRBJ2-1, with 9 bases fitting TRBD2. CDR1 MNHEY and CDR2 SVGAGI come from the germline V gene. CDR3 length: 14 residues. CDR3 protein: CTSSRGTSRSKQFF. CDR3 DNA sequence: TGTACCAGCAGCCGCGGGACTAGCAGAAGTAAGCAGTTCTTC.

The chain carries TRBV25-1 and TRBJ1-1; 8 bases map to TRBD1. Losses at the gene ends were 4 bases for V and 8 bases for J; bases not matched to a gene: 6. The CDR3 consists of 13 residues. The germline gives CDR1 MGHDK, CDR2 SYGVNS. The CDR3 sequence is CASSANPGGEAFF. CDR3 nucleotide sequence: TGTGCCAGCAGTGCAAACCCAGGGGGCGAAGCTTTCTTT. Full variable domain (rest looked up from reference TRBV25-1 and TRBJ1-1): EADIYQTPRYLVIGTGKKITLECSQTMGHDKMYWYQQDPGMELHLIHYSYGVNSTEKGDLSSESTVSRIRTEHFPLTLESARPSHTSQYLCASSANPGGEAFFGQGTRLTVV.

The sample holds a few counts of this clonotype. The genes are TRBV4-3 and TRBJ1-4; D is undetermined. The CDR3 contains 15 residues. The V gene lost 0 bases and the J gene lost 8 bases, with 13 bases spanning the gap. Germline values: CDR1 LGHNA, CDR2 YSLEER. DNA for the CDR3: TGCGCCAGCAGCCAAGATCCCATGCTTTCGGAAAAACTGTTTTTT. It is translated as CASSQDPMLSEKLFF.

Remarks on this clonotype: Just one base apart from a much larger clone, this may be a read error. The J gene is TRBJ2-7, the V gene TRBV6-1, with a possible D match to TRBD2 (5 bases). There are 15 residues in the CDR3. V lost 6 bases, J lost 3 bases, and 18 bases lay in between. Looked up from germline, CDR1 is MNHNS and CDR2 is SASEGT. The CDR3 reads CASSRLLEQRYEQYF. Here the CDR3 DNA reads TGTGCCAGCAGCCGCTTACTAGAACAACGCTACGAGCAGTACTTC.

This sequence joins TRBV2 and TRBJ2-3; D gene unclear. In germline, CDR1 is SNHLY, CDR2 FYNNEI. The CDR3 contains 15 residues. The V end lost 10 bases, the J end lost 2 bases, and 19 bases lay between the germline ends. CDR3 protein: CAIYQSDSITDTQYF. The CDR3 region has the DNA TGTGCCATCTATCAATCGGATTCTATCACAGATACGCAGTATTTT.

The gene calls are TRBV11-2 and TRBJ2-1; TRBD1 matches at 8 bases. This CDR3 comprises 15 residues. Trimming removed 5 bases from V and 10 bases from J; junction bases left unmatched: 13. The V gene's germline CDR1 is SGHAT and CDR2 FQNNGV. In nucleotides, the CDR3 is TGTGCCAGCAGCGGCCACAGGGGGGATCTTTCCGAGCAGTTCTTC. Translation gives CASSGHRGDLSEQFF.

The chain joins TRBV6-2 or TRBV6-3 to TRBJ1-5; tentatively, D is TRBD1 (5 bases). This CDR3 has 16 amino acids. V lost 4 bases to trimming and J lost 3 bases, with 16 bases between them. Germline V lookup: CDR1 MNHEY, CDR2 SVGEGT. The CDR3 sequence is CASSSLERGYNQPQHF. CDR3 bases: TGTGCCAGCAGTTCTCTCGAGCGGGGGTACAATCAGCCCCAGCATTTT.

On this clonotype itself: Germline and junction disagree at one end, which may indicate a read error. The chain joins TRBV12-3 or TRBV12-4 to TRBJ2-1; 7 bases map to TRBD2. This CDR3 region has 15 residues. The CDR3 here is CASILAGASFNEQLF. Written as DNA, the CDR3 is TGTGCCAGCATCTTAGCGGGCGCGTCCTTCAATGAGCAGCTCTTC.

J is TRBJ2-1 and V is TRBV28, with D hard to call. The CDR3 runs 13 residues. V was trimmed by 3 bases and J by 5 bases, leaving 8 bases between them. Germline assignment: CDR1 MDHEN and CDR2 SYDVKM. The CDR3 sequence: CASSLSQNNEQFF. The DNA of the CDR3 is TGTGCCAGCAGTTTGTCGCAGAACAATGAGCAGTTCTTC.

This clonotype is a singleton in its sample. A much larger clonotype is one base distant, so this may be a read error. The genes are TRBV12-3 or TRBV12-4 and TRBJ2-1, with a possible D match to TRBD1 (5 bases). V lost 10 bases to trimming and J lost 3 bases, with 13 bases between them. This CDR3 has 13 residues. Written as DNA, the CDR3 is TGTGCCATCAGAGGTACAGGCTACAATGAGCAGTTCTTC. Residues: CAIRGTGYNEQFF.

Of note for this clonotype: Being one base from a much bigger clone, this may be a read error. Here the CDR3 DNA reads TGTGCCAGCAGTTCTGGACTAGCGCCAGAGACCCAGCACTTC. This codes for CASSSGLAPETQHF. The V gene is TRBV6-5, the J gene TRBJ2-5; 9 nucleotides align to TRBD2. CDR3 length: 14 residues. Germline-derived CDR1 and CDR2 are MNHEY and SVGAGI.

About this clonotype itself: A much larger clone lies one base from this, so it may be a read error. The rearrangement joins TRBV4-1 to TRBJ2-1, with D tentatively TRBD1 (5 bases). The CDR3 loop spans 13 amino acids. V was pared by 6 bases and J by 9 bases, with 15 bases between. CDR1 and CDR2 from the germline V gene are MGHRA and YSYEKL. The chain's CDR3 is CASSPRSQGEQFF. The CDR3, as DNA: TGCGCCAGCAGTCCGAGGAGCCAGGGTGAGCAGTTCTTC.